The 16 T cell receptor beta chains listed next were all sequenced from one sample in a study of T cells after yellow fever vaccination. TCRdb processed the 5' RACE reads anew with MiXCR; each CDR3 protein has one entry. The data hold 300,000 to 450,000 distinct CDR3 sequences, with 6% to 8% observed a single time. The specimen comprised PBMCs, sampled 5 days after the yellow fever booster vaccination. These receptors all come from a man aged 25-45 years who received the YFV17D yellow fever vaccine.

This clonotype occurred many times. The chain employs TRBV12-3 or TRBV12-4 and TRBJ1-5, with a weak D call TRBD1 (5 bases). This CDR3 has 15 residues. V dropped 5 bases and J dropped 4 bases, with 15 bases sitting between them. In nucleotides, the CDR3 is TGTGCCAGCAGTAAGGGGTTGACAGATAATCAGCCCCAGCATTTT. Encoded protein: CASSKGLTDNQPQHF.

The sample holds a few counts of this clonotype. The chain joins TRBV12-3 or TRBV12-4 to TRBJ2-3; 11 nucleotides align to TRBD2. Unmatched junction bases numbered 6, after V lost 4 bases and J lost 0 bases. The CDR3 has 17 residues. The CDR3 nucleotides are TGTGCCAGCAGTTCATATAGCGGGAGGGCTAGCACAGATACGCAGTATTTT. Amino acids: CASSSYSGRASTDTQYF.

With respect to this clonotype: This may come from a read error, since a much larger clone is one base off. This chain joins TRBV4-2 and TRBJ2-1; 8 positions match TRBD1. The CDR3 totals 15 residues. Germline V gene sequence: CDR1 LGHNA, CDR2 YNFKEQ. CDR3 sequence (DNA): TGTGCCAGCACCCAAGATATGCAGGGGGCCAGTGAGCAGTTCTTC. Amino acids: CASTQDMQGASEQFF.

DNA for the CDR3: TGCAGTGCTGTAAACACAGATACGCAGTATTTT. This gives the protein CSAVNTDTQYF. The chain couples TRBV20-1 to TRBJ2-3, with D unresolved. The CDR3 runs to 11 residues. V shed 5 bases and J shed 2 bases, with 5 bases lying between them. Per the germline V gene, CDR1 is DFQATT and CDR2 is SNEGSKA (reference sequence).

The rearrangement joins TRBV12-3 or TRBV12-4 to TRBJ2-7; unclear D gene. The CDR3 sequence is 12 residues long. V lost 3 bases to trimming and J lost 2 bases, with 5 bases between them. CDR3 residues: CASSFQAYEQYF. The CDR3 coding sequence is TGTGCCAGCAGTTTTCAGGCCTACGAGCAGTACTTC.

This clonotype has ten or more counts. The gene calls are TRBV7-2 and TRBJ1-5; the D is unclear. V lost 3 bases, J lost 7 bases, and 13 bases lay in between. The CDR3 is 14 amino acids. Germline V gene lookup returns CDR1 SGHTA and CDR2 FQGNSA. The CDR3 reads CASSFKLTGQPQHF. CDR3 DNA: TGTGCCAGCAGCTTTAAATTAACGGGGCAGCCCCAGCATTTT.

The chain carries TRBV5-4 and TRBJ2-1; the D gene is possibly TRBD1 (5 bases). The V and J ends lost 7 bases and 6 bases respectively, with 17 bases between them. This CDR3 has 14 amino acids. From germline, CDR1 is SGHNT and CDR2 YYREEE (reference sequence). CDR3 nucleotides: TGTGCCAGCGTACGGGTGGACAAACCCAATGAGCAGTTCTTC. Translating gives CASVRVDKPNEQFF.

This clonotype was seen more than once but under ten times. The chain is built from TRBV28 and TRBJ1-2; D call uncertain. Trimming took 2 bases from V and 8 from J, leaving 12 bases between them. The CDR3 loop spans 13 amino acids. CDR1 MDHEN and CDR2 SYDVKM come from the germline V gene. CDR3 in amino acids: CASSLEDWVGYTF. The CDR3 nucleotides read TGTGCCAGCAGTTTAGAGGATTGGGTCGGCTACACCTTC.

The chain links TRBV11-2 to TRBJ2-1, with 9 nucleotides matching TRBD2. Trimming took 6 bases from V and 6 from J; bases not matched to a gene: 6. The CDR3 spans 14 residues. Germline V gene sequence: CDR1 SGHAT, CDR2 FQNNGV. DNA for the CDR3: TGTGCCAGCAGTCTAGCGGGATGGGGCAATGAGCAGTTCTTC. Protein product: CASSLAGWGNEQFF.

There are a few counts of this clonotype. The chain combines TRBV4-2 with TRBJ2-7, with 7 bases lining up with TRBD2. The ends lost 1 base at V and 2 bases at J; junction bases unmatched: 17. This CDR3 comprises 19 residues. Germline V lookup: CDR1 LGHNA, CDR2 YNFKEQ. CDR3 protein: CASSQAPSEGDYRPYEQYF. CDR3 DNA sequence: TGTGCCAGCAGCCAAGCGCCCTCTGAAGGGGACTACCGACCCTACGAGCAGTACTTC.

V is TRBV27 and J is TRBJ2-4; possibly TRBD1 for D (5 bases). This CDR3 spans 15 amino acids. The germline V gene encodes CDR1 MNHEY and CDR2 SMNVEV (reference sequence). V was cut by 1 base and J by 0 bases, with 7 bases left in between. CDR3: CASSLLGEAKNIQYF. CDR3 nucleotide sequence: TGTGCCAGCAGTTTATTAGGGGAAGCCAAAAACATTCAGTACTTC.

The rearrangement links TRBV4-3 to TRBJ2-2; perhaps TRBD2 as D (6 bases). The ends were cut back, 1 base at V and 0 bases at J, with 15 bases in the middle. This CDR3 spans 18 amino acids. Germline V gene lookup returns CDR1 LGHNA and CDR2 YSLEER. The CDR3: CASSQVPLARANTGELFF. The CDR3 nucleotides are TGCGCCAGCAGCCAAGTACCCCTAGCGCGTGCGAACACCGGGGAGCTGTTTTTT.

A few counts support this clonotype. The chain carries TRBV6-2 or TRBV6-3 and TRBJ2-7; D uncertain. The CDR3 sequence is 13 residues long. In germline, CDR1 is MNHEY, CDR2 SVGEGT. V lost 5 bases to trimming and J lost 2 bases, with 10 bases between them. CDR3 in DNA: TGTGCCAGCAGTGAGTTTAGCCCCTACGAGCAGTACTTC. The encoded protein is CASSEFSPYEQYF.

This clonotype was picked up a small number of times. The chain uses TRBV7-8 and TRBJ2-1, with D tentatively TRBD1 or TRBD2 (5 bases each). This CDR3 contains 15 residues. Germline V gene lookup returns CDR1 SGHVS and CDR2 FQNEAQ. Trimming removed 5 bases from V and 1 base from J, with 12 bases in between. For the CDR3, the DNA is TGTGCCAGCAGCCCCTCCGGGGCATCCTACAATGAGCAGTTCTTC. Its protein is CASSPSGASYNEQFF.

This clonotype turned up a few times. The rearrangement uses TRBV5-1 and TRBJ2-3; 12 nucleotides line up with TRBD2. This CDR3 region has 14 residues. Germline loops: CDR1 SGHRS, CDR2 YFSETQ. Unmatched junction bases numbered 4, after V lost 9 bases and J lost 2 bases. CDR3 protein: CATGTSGLTDTQYF. DNA of the CDR3: TGCGCCACCGGGACTAGCGGGCTCACAGATACGCAGTATTTT.

At least ten counts were recorded for this clonotype. The CDR3 sequence is CASSPPPGQGFGEQYF. Here the CDR3 DNA reads TGTGCCAGCAGCCCCCCCCCGGGACAGGGATTTGGCGAGCAGTACTTC. The chain employs TRBV7-2 and TRBJ2-7; 9 nucleotides agree with TRBD1. CDR3 length: 16 amino acids. Germline V gene sequence: CDR1 SGHTA, CDR2 FQGNSA. V lost 5 bases to trimming and J lost 6 bases; unmatched junction nucleotides: 14.